What follows are 26 T cell receptor beta chains derived from one specimen sequenced in a study of Ad26.COV2.S vaccination and SARS-CoV-2 variants. Treatment meaning: roughly 19 received Ad26.COV2.S at low or high dose, single or two shots; 5 received placebo; per-sample allocation not given. Specimen acquisition occurred on day 63 following the initial vaccine or placebo injection. Produced via immunoSEQ multiplex PCR; TCRdb's table is partial and in-frame only. The sample contains hundreds of thousands of clones, approximately 87% of which appear only once. The material sequenced was peripheral blood, taken in a trial of Ad26.COV2.S vaccine versus placebo. Receptors originate from a person between 18 and 60 years old who received the Ad26.COV2.S COVID-19 vaccine or a placebo.

This clone was counted a few times. The DNA of the CDR3 is TGTGCCAGCTCACCATCGGGTGAGACCCAGTACTTC. Its protein is CASSPSGETQYF. The chain employs TRBV18 and TRBJ2-5; no clear D gene. The CDR3 has 12 residues. The germline CDR1 and CDR2 sequences are KGHSH and LQKENI. With 2 bases removed from V and 5 bases from J, the gap between germline ends came to 6 bases. Drawing the rest from reference TRBV18 and TRBJ2-5, the complete variable domain is NAGVMQNPRHLVRRRGQEARLRCSPMKGHSHVYWYRQLPEEGLKFMVYLQKENIIDESGMPKERFSAEFPKEGPSILRIQQVVRGDSAAYFCASSPSGETQYFGPGTRLLVL.

The J gene is TRBJ1-5, the V gene TRBV30; TRBD1 is a possible D gene (5 bases). The CDR3 is 13 residues long. CDR1 is GTSNPN, CDR2 SVGIG, per germline (reference sequence). V dropped 5 bases and J dropped 5 bases, with 13 bases sitting between them. The CDR3 DNA follows: TGTGCCTGGGCCCATCAGGGTGATCAGCCCCAGCATTTT. Its protein is CAWAHQGDQPQHF.

This chain uses TRBV18 with TRBJ1-6; the D gene is possibly TRBD1 (5 bases). Germline-derived CDR1 and CDR2 are KGHSH and LQKENI. The CDR3 covers 15 residues. V dropped 3 bases and J dropped 2 bases, with 8 bases sitting between them. Here the CDR3 reads CASSPSRAYNSPLHF. The CDR3 nucleotides read TGTGCCAGCTCACCCTCCAGGGCCTATAATTCACCCCTCCACTTT.

This rearrangement joins TRBV7-9 to TRBJ1-2, with no clear D. The CDR3 has 15 amino acids. Germline V lookup: CDR1 SEHNR, CDR2 FQNEAQ (reference sequence). With 1 base removed from V and 3 bases from J, the gap between germline ends came to 12 bases. The CDR3 DNA reads as TGTGCCAGCAGCTTAGTTTTTCGGCGTGACTATGGCTACACCTTC. Protein: CASSLVFRRDYGYTF.

The V call is TRBV7-9, the J call TRBJ2-3; 11 bases match TRBD2. CDR3 size: 18 residues. Losses at the gene ends were 4 bases for V and 9 bases for J; bases not matched to a gene: 18. CDR1 SEHNR and CDR2 FQNEAQ come from the germline V gene (reference sequence). The CDR3 loop reads CASSSGGGLAGPRGTQYF. As DNA, the CDR3 is TGTGCCAGCAGCTCGGGGGGTGGACTAGCGGGCCCGAGGGGCACGCAGTATTTT.

The V call is TRBV11-1, the J call TRBJ2-1; possible D gene TRBD2, 6 bases. The germline V gene encodes CDR1 SGHAT and CDR2 FQDESV (reference sequence). CDR3 length: 15 residues. The V end lost 5 bases, the J end lost 10 bases, and 21 bases lay between the germline ends. The CDR3 DNA sequence: TGTGCCAGCAGCCCGGGGACTCTCTTACGGAACGAGCAGTTCTTC. As protein: CASSPGTLLRNEQFF.

The rearrangement uses TRBV7-2 and TRBJ2-1; 7 nucleotides match TRBD2. The CDR3 is made up of 17 amino acids. Germline V gene lookup returns CDR1 SGHTA and CDR2 FQGNSA. The trim removed 1 base at V and 4 bases at J, leaving 10 bases unmatched. The CDR3 here is CASSLVVTAGVYNEQFF. CDR3 nucleotide sequence: TGTGCCAGCAGCTTAGTGGTTACGGCGGGAGTATACAATGAGCAGTTCTTC.

This rearrangement joins TRBV2 to TRBJ2-3, with 8 bases aligning to TRBD1. This CDR3 is built from 15 residues. Losses at the gene ends were 5 bases for V and 0 bases for J; bases not matched to a gene: 4. Germline loops: CDR1 SNHLY, CDR2 FYNNEI. The CDR3 reads CASSWDRLSTDTQYF. DNA for the CDR3: TGTGCCAGCAGTTGGGACAGGCTTAGCACAGATACGCAGTATTTT.

CDR3 sequence reads: CASSYSKNGAEAFF. The CDR3 DNA follows: TGTGCCAGCAGTTACTCGAAAAACGGGGCTGAAGCTTTCTTT. The rearrangement joins TRBV6-2 or TRBV6-3 to TRBJ1-1; no definite D call. V lost 0 bases, J lost 6 bases, and 11 bases lay in between. Germline values: CDR1 MNHEY, CDR2 SVGEGT. The CDR3 runs to 14 residues.

V is TRBV30 and J is TRBJ1-2; 9 bases align to TRBD1. CDR1 and CDR2 (germline): GTSNPN, SVGIG (reference sequence). CDR3 length equals 13 residues. V was clipped by 5 bases and J by 5 bases; unmatched bases: 6. CDR3 DNA sequence: TGTGCCTGGGAAGGGACAGGGTATTATGGCTACACCTTC. Amino acid sequence: CAWEGTGYYGYTF.

The rearrangement joins TRBV4-1 to TRBJ2-2; TRBD1 is a possible D gene (6 bases). V was shortened by 6 bases and J by 0 bases, with 14 bases between the two germline ends. The CDR3 contains 16 residues. CDR1 is MGHRA and CDR2 is YSYEKL in the germline V gene. The CDR3 coding sequence is TGCGCCAGCAGTCAAACCCGGACAGCGAACACCGGGGAGCTGTTTTTT. It encodes CASSQTRTANTGELFF.

V and J are TRBV5-1 and TRBJ2-3, with D perhaps TRBD1 (5 bases). The CDR3 is 15 residues long. Germline values: CDR1 SGHRS, CDR2 YFSETQ. Trimming left V 2 bases short and J 3 bases short, with 13 bases between. In DNA, the CDR3 is TGCGCCAGCAGCTTCGGCAGGGCCCTTACAGATACGCAGTATTTT. Translated, it gives CASSFGRALTDTQYF.

V usage is TRBV30 and J usage is TRBJ2-7; 8 bases agree with TRBD2. Germline CDR1 and CDR2: GTSNPN and SVGIG (reference sequence). Trimming took 4 bases from V and 5 from J; bases not matched to a gene: 7. CDR3 length: 13 amino acids. CDR3 sequence (DNA): TGTGCCTGGAACCGGGGGGGGGCCCACGAGCAGTACTTC. It specifies CAWNRGGAHEQYF. The entire variable domain, with the rest obtained from reference TRBV30 and TRBJ2-7, is as follows: SQTIHQWPATLVQPVGSPLSLECTVEGTSNPNLYWYRQAAGRGLQLLFYSVGIGQISSEVPQNLSASRPQDRQFILSSKKLLLSDSGFYLCAWNRGGAHEQYFGPGTRLTVT.

The gene calls are TRBV5-1 and TRBJ1-3; D not resolved. Trimming took 0 bases from V and 0 from J, leaving 4 bases between them. The length of the CDR3 is 14 residues. In germline, CDR1 is SGHRS, CDR2 YFSETQ. The CDR3 is CASSLDTSGNTIYF. CDR3 coding DNA: TGCGCCAGCAGCTTGGACACCTCTGGAAACACCATATATTTT.

The gene calls are TRBV2 and TRBJ1-1; perhaps TRBD1 as D (5 bases). Looked up from germline, CDR1 is SNHLY and CDR2 is FYNNEI. This CDR3 is built from 13 residues. V lost 7 bases, J lost 5 bases, and 14 bases lay in between. For the CDR3, the DNA is TGTGCCAGCAACCAGGGAGGGTCGACTGAAGCTTTCTTT. Translated, it gives CASNQGGSTEAFF.

This clone was recorded a few times. The identical CDR3 is also encoded by other nucleotide sequences in the sample. The rearrangement links TRBV5-1 to TRBJ1-1, with D possibly matching TRBD1 (6 bases). Deletions cut 0 bases from V and 0 bases from J, with 6 bases between. The CDR3 contains 14 residues. The V gene's germline CDR1 is SGHRS and CDR2 YFSETQ. Here the CDR3 reads CASSLGQVNTEAFF. The CDR3 nucleotides are TGCGCCAGCAGCTTGGGACAGGTGAACACTGAAGCTTTCTTT.

This clone occurred once. The V and J genes are TRBV5-6 and TRBJ1-1; D is possibly TRBD1 (6 bases). Trimming stripped 1 base from V and 0 bases from J, with 16 bases between. The germline CDR1 and CDR2 sequences are SGHDT and YYEEEE. The CDR3 sequence is 17 residues long. The CDR3 nucleotides read TGTGCCAGCAGCTTGTGGGGGGCCAGAACGGTGAACACTGAAGCTTTCTTT. This translates into CASSLWGARTVNTEAFF. Filled out from reference TRBV5-6 and TRBJ1-1, the complete variable domain reads DAGVTQSPTHLIKTRGQQVTLRCSPKSGHDTVSWYQQALGQGPQFIFQYYEEEERQRGNFPDRFSGHQFPNYSSELNVNALLLGDSALYLCASSLWGARTVNTEAFFGQGTRLTVV.

This rearrangement joins TRBV2 to TRBJ2-3; 9 nucleotides agree with TRBD2. CDR3 length: 16 amino acids. CDR1 and CDR2 from the germline V gene are SNHLY and FYNNEI. The junction had 5 bases not matched to a gene; V was cut back by 4 bases and J by 0 bases. Here the CDR3 DNA reads TGTGCCAGCAGTGGGAGACTAGCGGCAAGCACAGATACGCAGTATTTT. It yields the protein CASSGRLAASTDTQYF.

This clone has a single count. The chain carries TRBV12-3 or TRBV12-4 and TRBJ2-1; D is ambiguous. The CDR3 is made up of 11 amino acids. Deletions cut 3 bases from V and 8 bases from J, with 5 bases between. The chain's CDR3 is CASSFGDEQFF. The CDR3 DNA reads as TGTGCCAGCAGTTTTGGCGATGAGCAGTTCTTC.

As for this clone: Other nucleotide sequences in the sample specify the same CDR3. This chain joins TRBV5-1 and TRBJ2-2, with 9 bases identical to TRBD1. The junction had 0 bases not matched to a gene; V was cut back by 0 bases and J by 6 bases. The germline gives CDR1 SGHRS, CDR2 YFSETQ. The CDR3 is 14 amino acids. The CDR3 coding sequence is TGCGCCAGCAGCTTGGGACAGGGGGCCGGGGAGCTGTTTTTT. Amino acids: CASSLGQGAGELFF.

V and J are TRBV11-3 and TRBJ2-1; 7 bases fit TRBD2. Germline CDR1 and CDR2: SGHNT and YENEEA. The CDR3 loop spans 15 amino acids. J lost 8 bases, V lost 1 base, and 8 bases had no gene match. CDR3 in amino acids: CASSLGGGSGDEQFF. The DNA of the CDR3 is TGTGCCAGCAGCTTAGGCGGCGGGAGTGGGGATGAGCAGTTCTTC.

This chain joins TRBV5-8 and TRBJ2-1, with D hard to call. The CDR3 is 15 residues long. V lost 2 bases to trimming and J lost 8 bases, with 17 bases between them. CDR1 is SGHTS and CDR2 is YDEGEE in the germline V gene. The CDR3 spells CASSFTFDATHEQFF. The CDR3 region has the DNA TGTGCCAGCAGCTTTACCTTTGATGCGACGCATGAGCAGTTCTTC.

This rearrangement joins TRBV18 to TRBJ2-2; 9 bases match TRBD1. Germline lookup yields CDR1 KGHSH and CDR2 LQKENI. The CDR3 is made up of 14 amino acids. Losses at the gene ends were 4 bases for V and 6 bases for J; bases not matched to a gene: 3. CDR3 amino acids: CASSRTGEAGELFF. CDR3 nucleotides: TGTGCCAGCTCACGGACAGGGGAGGCCGGGGAGCTGTTTTTT.

This clone was recorded a few times. V is TRBV12-2 and J is TRBJ2-1; TRBD2, the table's D call, was not compared with the DNA. TRBV12-2 is described as a pseudogene. The CDR3 covers 15 residues. Written as DNA, the CDR3 is TGTGCAAGTCGCCCCGGACTAGTCCCCTACAATGAGCAGTTCTTC. Its translation is CASRPGLVPYNEQFF.

As regards this clone: The sample holds other DNA sequences that translate to the same CDR3. The genes are TRBV9 and TRBJ2-2, with TRBD2 identical over 10 bases. The germline V gene has CDR1 SGDLS and CDR2 YYNGEE. CDR3 length equals 18 residues. V dropped 2 bases and J dropped 1; count of bases not matched to a gene: 8. CDR3 in DNA: TGTGCCAGCAGCGTGGGCCTAGCGGGGGCCATGAACACCGGGGAGCTGTTTTTT. It encodes CASSVGLAGAMNTGELFF.

The rearrangement uses TRBV13 and TRBJ2-6; perhaps D is TRBD1 or TRBD2 (5 bases each). The germline CDR1 and CDR2 sequences are PRHDT and FYEKMQ (reference sequence). V shed 5 bases and J shed 0 bases, with 11 bases lying between them. The CDR3 length is 16 residues. Here the CDR3 DNA reads TGTGCCAGCAGCCCCCGGGGCGACTCTGGGGCCAACGTCCTGACTTTC. It translates to CASSPRGDSGANVLTF. Drawing the rest from reference TRBV13 and TRBJ2-6, the complete variable domain is AAGVIQSPRHLIKEKRETATLKCYPIPRHDTVYWYQQGPGQDPQFLISFYEKMQSDKGSIPDRFSAQQFSDYHSELNMSSLELGDSALYFCASSPRGDSGANVLTFGAGSRLTVL.